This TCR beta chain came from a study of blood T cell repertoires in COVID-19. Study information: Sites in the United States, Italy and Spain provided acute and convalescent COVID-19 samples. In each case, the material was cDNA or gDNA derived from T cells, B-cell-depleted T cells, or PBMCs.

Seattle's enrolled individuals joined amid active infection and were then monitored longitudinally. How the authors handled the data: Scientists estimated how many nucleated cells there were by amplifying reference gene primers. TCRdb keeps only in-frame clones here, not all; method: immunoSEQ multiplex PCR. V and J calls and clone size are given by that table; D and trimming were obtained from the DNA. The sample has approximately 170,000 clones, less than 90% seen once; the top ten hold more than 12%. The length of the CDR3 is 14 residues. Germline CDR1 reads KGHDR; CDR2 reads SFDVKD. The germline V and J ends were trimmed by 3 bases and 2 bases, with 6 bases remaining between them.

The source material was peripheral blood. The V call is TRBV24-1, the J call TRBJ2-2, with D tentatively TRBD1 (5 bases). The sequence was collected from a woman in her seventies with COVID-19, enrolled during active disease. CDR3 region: CATSDTGNTGELFF. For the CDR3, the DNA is TGTGCCACCAGTGATACAGGAAACACCGGGGAGCTGTTTTTT.